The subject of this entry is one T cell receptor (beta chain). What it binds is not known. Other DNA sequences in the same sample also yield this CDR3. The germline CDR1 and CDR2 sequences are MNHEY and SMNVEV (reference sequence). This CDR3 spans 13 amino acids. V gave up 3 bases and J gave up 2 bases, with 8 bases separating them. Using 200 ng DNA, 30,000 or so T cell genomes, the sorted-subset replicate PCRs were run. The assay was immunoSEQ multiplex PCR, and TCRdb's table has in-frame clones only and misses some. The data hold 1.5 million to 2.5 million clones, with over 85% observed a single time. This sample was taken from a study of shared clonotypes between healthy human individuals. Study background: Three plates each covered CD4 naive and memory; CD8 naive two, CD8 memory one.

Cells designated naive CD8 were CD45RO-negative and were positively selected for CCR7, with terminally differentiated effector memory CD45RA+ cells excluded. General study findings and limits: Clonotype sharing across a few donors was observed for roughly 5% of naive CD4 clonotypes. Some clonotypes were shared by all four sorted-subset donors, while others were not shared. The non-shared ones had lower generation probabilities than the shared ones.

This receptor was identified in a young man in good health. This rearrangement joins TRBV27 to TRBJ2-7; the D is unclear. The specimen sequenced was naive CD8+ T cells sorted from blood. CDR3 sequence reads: CASSLRSPYEQYF. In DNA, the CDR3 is TGTGCCAGCAGTTTGAGGTCCCCCTACGAGCAGTACTTC.